The clone carrying this T cell receptor (beta chain) was recorded once. These data originate in a study of PD-L1 blockade in urothelial cancer. About the research overall: At 3 weeks (second dose) and 6 weeks after starting treatment, blood was analyzed. T cells were recovered from blood samples at a median of roughly 150,000.

Every PCR was spiked with synthetic TCR analog templates. TCRdb keeps only in-frame clones here, not all; method: immunoSEQ multiplex PCR. The sample has some 51,000 clones; more than 75% are singletons. As to time point: peripheral blood 6 weeks after treatment start. Per patient, between 1 and 8 samples were collected at pretreatment and on-treatment time points. There are 20 residues in the CDR3. The chain joins TRBV21-1 to TRBJ2-7; no DNA check was done on the table's D call, TRBD2. TRBV21-1 is annotated as a pseudogene. This sample comprised PBMCs, obtained around atezolizumab (anti-PD-L1) treatment. This receptor was identified in a man aged 55-75 years with urothelial cancer. The CDR3 coding sequence is TGTGCCAGCAGCAAAGGTTTTGGGGGGAATGACGCTCAAAAAACCTACGAGCAGTACTTC. This codes for CASSKGFGGNDAQKTYEQYF.